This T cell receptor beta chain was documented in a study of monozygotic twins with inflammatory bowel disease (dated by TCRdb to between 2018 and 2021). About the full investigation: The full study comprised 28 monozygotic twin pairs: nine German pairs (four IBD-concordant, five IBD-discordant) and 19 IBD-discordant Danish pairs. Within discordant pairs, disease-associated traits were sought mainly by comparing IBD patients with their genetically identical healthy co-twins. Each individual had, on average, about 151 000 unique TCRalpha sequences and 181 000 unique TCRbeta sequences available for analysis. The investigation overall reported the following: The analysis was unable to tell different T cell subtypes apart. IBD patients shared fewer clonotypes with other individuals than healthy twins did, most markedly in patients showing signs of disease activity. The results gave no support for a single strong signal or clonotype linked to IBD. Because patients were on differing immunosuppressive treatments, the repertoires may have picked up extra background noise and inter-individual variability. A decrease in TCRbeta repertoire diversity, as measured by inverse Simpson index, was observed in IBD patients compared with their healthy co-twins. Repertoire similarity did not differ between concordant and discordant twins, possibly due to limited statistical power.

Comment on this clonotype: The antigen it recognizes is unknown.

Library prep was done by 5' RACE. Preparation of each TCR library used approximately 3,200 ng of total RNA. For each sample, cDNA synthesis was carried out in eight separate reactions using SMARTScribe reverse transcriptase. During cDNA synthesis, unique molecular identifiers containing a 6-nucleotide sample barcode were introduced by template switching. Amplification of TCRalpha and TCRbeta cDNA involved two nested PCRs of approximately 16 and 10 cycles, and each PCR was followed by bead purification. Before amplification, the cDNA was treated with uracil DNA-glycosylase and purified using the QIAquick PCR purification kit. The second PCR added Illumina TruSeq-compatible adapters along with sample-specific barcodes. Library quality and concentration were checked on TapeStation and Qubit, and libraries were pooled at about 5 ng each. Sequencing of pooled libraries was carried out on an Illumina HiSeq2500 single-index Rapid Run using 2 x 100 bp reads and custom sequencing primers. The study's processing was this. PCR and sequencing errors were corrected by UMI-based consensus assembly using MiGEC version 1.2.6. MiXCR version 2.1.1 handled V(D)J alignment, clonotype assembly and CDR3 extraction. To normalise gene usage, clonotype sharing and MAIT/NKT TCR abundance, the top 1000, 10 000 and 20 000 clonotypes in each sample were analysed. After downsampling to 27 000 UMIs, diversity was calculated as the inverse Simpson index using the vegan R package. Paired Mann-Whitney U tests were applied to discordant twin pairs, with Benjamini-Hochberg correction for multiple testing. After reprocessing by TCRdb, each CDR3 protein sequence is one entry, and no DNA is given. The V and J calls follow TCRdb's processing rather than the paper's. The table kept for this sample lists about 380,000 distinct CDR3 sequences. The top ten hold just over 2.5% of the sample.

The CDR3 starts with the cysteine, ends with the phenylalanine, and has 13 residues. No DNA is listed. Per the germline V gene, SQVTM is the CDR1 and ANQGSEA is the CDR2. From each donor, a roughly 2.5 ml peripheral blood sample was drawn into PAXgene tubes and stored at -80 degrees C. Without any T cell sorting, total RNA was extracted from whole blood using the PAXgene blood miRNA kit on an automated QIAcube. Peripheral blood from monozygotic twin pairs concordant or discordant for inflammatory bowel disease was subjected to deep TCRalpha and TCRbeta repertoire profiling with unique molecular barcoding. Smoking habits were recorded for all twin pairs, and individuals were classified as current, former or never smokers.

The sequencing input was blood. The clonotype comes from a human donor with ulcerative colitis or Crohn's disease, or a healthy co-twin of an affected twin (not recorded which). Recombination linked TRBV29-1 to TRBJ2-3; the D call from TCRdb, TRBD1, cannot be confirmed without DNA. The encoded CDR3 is CSVEGGQADTQYF.